This TCR beta chain was observed in a study of response to subunit inactivated influenza vaccine. Regarding the study as a whole: Researchers suggested that each seasonal influenza vaccination recruits few new T cells.

CDR3 size: 13 residues. In germline, CDR1 is SGHRS, CDR2 YFSETQ. Trimming removed 2 bases at V and 8 bases at J, with 11 bases between. This clonotype has ten or more counts. The antigen remains undetermined. MiXCR, run by TCRdb on the RT-PCR reads, gives a single entry per CDR3 protein. The sample carries about 780,000 distinct CDR3 sequences, less than 20% recorded once. The chain joins TRBV5-1 to TRBJ2-1; D gene ambiguous. The material was PBMCs from blood, obtained about 5 days after vaccination. This receptor was obtained from a middle-aged man who received an inactivated influenza vaccine. CDR3 bases: TGCGCCAGCAGCTTAACCGTTGGGGATGAGCAGTTCTTC. It translates to CASSLTVGDEQFF.